Listed below are T cell receptor beta chains from one sample, sequenced in a study of T cells expressing NK-cell markers. From its re-call of the 5' RACE reads, TCRdb lists each CDR3 protein once, without DNA. The repertoire table contains 150,000 or so distinct CDR3 sequences. Sample: blood T cells: a sorted CD56 or NKG2C T cell subset, CD4+ or CD8+ T cells, or bulk PBMC T cells (not recorded which). The source is a woman aged 50 to 60 in good health. Both conserved end residues are part of each CDR3.

J | V | CDR3
TRBJ2-7 | TRBV13 | CASSLLGGGGSYEQYF
TRBJ2-7 | TRBV11-2 | CASSLLPGFPYEQYF
TRBJ1-1 | TRBV12-3/TRBV12-4 | CASLLGQRDLNTEAFF
TRBJ1-1 | TRBV7-2 | CASSPSITGPEAFF
TRBJ1-4 | TRBV15 | CATSRELAGNEKLFF
TRBJ2-3 | TRBV15 | CATSVRRLRGTDTQYF
TRBJ2-2 | TRBV12-3/TRBV12-4 | CASRAEEGVTGELFF
TRBJ2-1 | TRBV7-9 | CASSLLGLTPSNEQFF
TRBJ2-6 | TRBV4-1 | CASSQKGVNSGANVLTF
TRBJ2-1 | TRBV5-1 | CASMLEVYNEQFF
TRBJ2-2 | TRBV13 | CASSKGLAGDTGELFF
TRBJ2-1 | TRBV11-2 | CASSLSPLNEQFF
TRBJ2-3 | TRBV2 | CASSEAASGILGDTQYF
TRBJ2-3 | TRBV2 | CASIRATGTQYF
TRBJ2-2 | TRBV6-5 | CASGDLSNTGELFF
TRBJ2-1 | TRBV25-1 | CASSEWEAYNEQFF
TRBJ1-4 | TRBV7-9 | CASNNPGGGEKLFF
TRBJ2-1 | TRBV5-1 | CASAGQGYNEQFF
TRBJ2-5 | TRBV4-1 | CASSSLAAGEETQYF
TRBJ2-7 | TRBV29-1 | CSVLTGATYEQYF
TRBJ2-7 | TRBV4-1 | CASSEREPSSYEQYF
TRBJ2-1 | TRBV29-1 | CSVEGLAESSSYNEQFF
TRBJ2-1 | TRBV12-3/TRBV12-4 | CASSSSSYNEQFF
TRBJ1-1 | TRBV6-1 | CAAGEGYYTEAFF
TRBJ2-2 | TRBV5-6 | CASSTSGTTNTGELFF
TRBJ2-1 | TRBV27 | CASSLSRGHNNEQFF
TRBJ2-7 | TRBV4-1 | CASSQRRDSSYEQYF
TRBJ1-1 | TRBV6-5 | CASRSSLNTEAFF
TRBJ1-1 | TRBV11-3 | CASSMVALPEAFF
TRBJ2-7 | TRBV7-2 | CASSPFDGNGLEQYF
TRBJ2-1 | TRBV24-1 | CATSELQGDEQFF
TRBJ2-1 | TRBV7-9 | CASSRTGVGHNEQFF
TRBJ2-1 | TRBV5-8 | CASSLTGGKYNEQFF
TRBJ2-7 | TRBV5-1 | CASSYRTGVNYEQYF
TRBJ1-1 | TRBV5-1 | CASMEDLNTEAFF
TRBJ2-3 | TRBV29-1 | CSVMAEGRSDSTDTQYF
TRBJ1-1 | TRBV6-6 | CATQVIQGSTEAFF
TRBJ1-1 | TRBV20-1 | CSARDLLRQGEVEAFF
TRBJ2-3 | TRBV5-1 | CASSALGQALTDTQYF
TRBJ2-3 | TRBV15 | CATSLAGEWGDTQYF